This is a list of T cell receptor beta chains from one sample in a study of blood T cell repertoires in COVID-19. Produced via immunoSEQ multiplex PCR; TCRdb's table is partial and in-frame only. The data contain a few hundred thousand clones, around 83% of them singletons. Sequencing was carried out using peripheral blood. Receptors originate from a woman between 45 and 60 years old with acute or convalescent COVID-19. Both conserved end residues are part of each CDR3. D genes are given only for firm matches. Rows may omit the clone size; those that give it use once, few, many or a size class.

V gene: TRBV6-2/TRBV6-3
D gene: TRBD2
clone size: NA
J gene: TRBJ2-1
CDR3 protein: CASSYSRELAVIYNEQFF
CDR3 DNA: TGTGCCAGCAGTTACTCGCGGGAACTAGCGGTTATCTACAATGAGCAGTTCTTC

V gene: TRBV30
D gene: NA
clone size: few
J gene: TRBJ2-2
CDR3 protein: CAWARLENTGELFF
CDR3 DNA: TGTGCCTGGGCCCGACTTGAGAACACCGGGGAGCTGTTTTTT

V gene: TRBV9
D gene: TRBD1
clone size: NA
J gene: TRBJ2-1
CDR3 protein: CASSVGQGIRKGVNEQFF
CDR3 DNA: TGTGCCAGCAGCGTAGGACAGGGTATAAGAAAGGGCGTCAATGAGCAGTTCTTC

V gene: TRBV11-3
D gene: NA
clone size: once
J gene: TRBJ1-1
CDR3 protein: CASSLVGETEAFF
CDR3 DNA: TGTGCCAGCAGCTTAGTAGGGGAAACTGAAGCTTTCTTT

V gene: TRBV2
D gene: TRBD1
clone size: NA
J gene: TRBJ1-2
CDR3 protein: CASIGTDYGYTF
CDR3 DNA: TGTGCCAGCATAGGGACAGACTATGGCTACACCTTC

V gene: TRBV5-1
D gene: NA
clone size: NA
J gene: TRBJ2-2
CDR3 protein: CASSFGGALGELFF
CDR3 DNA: TGCGCCAGCAGCTTTGGGGGGGCCCTCGGGGAGCTGTTTTTT

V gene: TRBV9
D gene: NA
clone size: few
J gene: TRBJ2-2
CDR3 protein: CASRMTGADTGELFF
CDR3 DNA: TGTGCCAGCAGGATGACAGGAGCGGACACCGGGGAGCTGTTTTTT

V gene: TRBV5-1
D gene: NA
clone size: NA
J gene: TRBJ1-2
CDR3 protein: CASSIQGADGYTF
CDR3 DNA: TGCGCCAGCAGCATACAGGGAGCGGATGGCTACACCTTC

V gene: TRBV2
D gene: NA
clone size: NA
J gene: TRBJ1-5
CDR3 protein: CASKQDNNQPQHF
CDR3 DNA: TGTGCCAGCAAGCAGGACAACAATCAGCCCCAGCATTTT

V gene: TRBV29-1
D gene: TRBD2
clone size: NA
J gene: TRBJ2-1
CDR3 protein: CSVALAGSYNEQFF
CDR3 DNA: TGCAGCGTTGCCCTAGCGGGCTCCTACAATGAGCAGTTCTTC

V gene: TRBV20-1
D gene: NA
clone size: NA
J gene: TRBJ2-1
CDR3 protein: CSASQGSSYNEQFF
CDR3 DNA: TGCAGTGCTAGTCAGGGGAGCTCCTACAATGAGCAGTTCTTC

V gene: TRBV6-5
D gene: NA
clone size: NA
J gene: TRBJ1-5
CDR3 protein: CASSPTQGNQPQHF
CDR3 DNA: TGTGCCAGCAGTCCAACTCAGGGAAATCAGCCCCAGCATTTT

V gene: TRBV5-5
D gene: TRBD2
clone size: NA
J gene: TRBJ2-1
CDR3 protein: CASSHQLRLAGPSSYNEQFF
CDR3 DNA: TGTGCCAGCAGCCACCAGCTAAGACTAGCGGGCCCGAGCTCCTACAATGAGCAGTTCTTC

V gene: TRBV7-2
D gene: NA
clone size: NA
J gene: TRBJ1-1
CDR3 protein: CASSLVVDREAFF
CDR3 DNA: TGTGCCAGCAGCTTAGTGGTCGACAGGGAAGCTTTCTTT

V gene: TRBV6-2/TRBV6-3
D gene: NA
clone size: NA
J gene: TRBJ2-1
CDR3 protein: CASSRGGSSGPKQFF
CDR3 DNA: TGTGCCAGCAGTCGAGGGGGTTCTAGCGGCCCTAAGCAGTTCTTC

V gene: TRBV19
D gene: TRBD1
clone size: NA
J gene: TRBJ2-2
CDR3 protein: CASSFRDRASPGELFF
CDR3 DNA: TGTGCCAGTAGTTTTCGTGACAGGGCTAGCCCCGGGGAGCTGTTTTTT

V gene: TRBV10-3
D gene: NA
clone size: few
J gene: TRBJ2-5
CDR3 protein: CAISEENREGETQYF
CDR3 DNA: TGTGCCATCAGTGAGGAGAACAGGGAGGGGGAGACCCAGTACTTC

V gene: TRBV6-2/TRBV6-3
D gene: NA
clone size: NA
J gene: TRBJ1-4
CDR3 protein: CASSRPSGRTNEKLFF
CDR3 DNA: TGTGCCAGCAGCCGTCCGAGCGGGCGGACTAATGAAAAACTGTTTTTT

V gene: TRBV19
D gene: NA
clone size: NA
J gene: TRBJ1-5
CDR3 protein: CASNRITGEPQHF
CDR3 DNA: TGTGCCAGTAATCGGATAACGGGGGAGCCCCAGCATTTT

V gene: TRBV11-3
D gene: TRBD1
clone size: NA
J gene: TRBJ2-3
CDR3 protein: CASSLGGQSTDTQYF
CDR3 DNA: TGTGCCAGCAGCCTAGGGGGCCAAAGCACAGATACGCAGTATTTT

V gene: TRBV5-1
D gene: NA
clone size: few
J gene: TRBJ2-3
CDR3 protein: CASRYRESRDTQYF
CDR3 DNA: TGCGCCAGCAGGTACAGGGAGTCGAGAGATACGCAGTATTTT

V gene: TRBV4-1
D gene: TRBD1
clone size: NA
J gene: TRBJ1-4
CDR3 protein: CASSQDPRQGLSELFF
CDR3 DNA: TGCGCCAGCAGCCAAGATCCAAGACAGGGGCTCTCGGAACTGTTTTTT

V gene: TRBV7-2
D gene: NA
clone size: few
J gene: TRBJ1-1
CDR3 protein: CASSLEVGRVFSSSTEAFF
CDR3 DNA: TGTGCCAGCAGCTTAGAGGTCGGCAGGGTTTTCTCTTCGAGCACTGAAGCTTTCTTT

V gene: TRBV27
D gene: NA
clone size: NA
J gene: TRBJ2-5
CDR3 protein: CASSLSGETQYF
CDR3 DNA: TGTGCCAGCAGTTTATCGGGCGAGACCCAGTACTTC

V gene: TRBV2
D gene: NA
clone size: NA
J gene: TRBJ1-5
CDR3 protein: CASSERSGIQPQHF
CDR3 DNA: TGTGCCAGCAGTGAACGTTCCGGGATCCAGCCCCAGCATTTT

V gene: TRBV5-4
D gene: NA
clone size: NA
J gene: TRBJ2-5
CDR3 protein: CASSLAGGNQETQYF
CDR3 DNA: TGTGCCAGCAGCTTGGCGGGGGGCAACCAAGAGACCCAGTACTTC

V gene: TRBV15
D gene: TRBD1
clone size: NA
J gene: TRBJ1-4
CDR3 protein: CATSLVGTGYEKLFF
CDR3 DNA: TGTGCCACCAGCTTGGTTGGGACAGGTTATGAAAAACTGTTTTTT

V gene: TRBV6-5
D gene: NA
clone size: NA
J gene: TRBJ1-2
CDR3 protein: CASTAAGFDYGYTF
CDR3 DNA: TGTGCCAGCACTGCCGCGGGCTTCGACTATGGCTACACCTTC

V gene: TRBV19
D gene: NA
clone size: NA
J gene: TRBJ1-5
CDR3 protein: CASSVDSPNQPQHF
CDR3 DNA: TGTGCCAGTAGTGTCGACAGTCCAAATCAGCCCCAGCATTTT

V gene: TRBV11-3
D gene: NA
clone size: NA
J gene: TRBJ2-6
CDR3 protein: CASSPLLPPGANVLTF
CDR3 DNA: TGTGCCAGCAGCCCCCTTCTCCCCCCTGGGGCCAACGTCCTGACTTTC

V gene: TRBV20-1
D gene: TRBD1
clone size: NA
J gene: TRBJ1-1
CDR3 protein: CSASEGRGVGNTEAFF
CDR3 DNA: TGCAGTGCTAGTGAGGGCAGGGGGGTCGGAAACACTGAAGCTTTCTTT

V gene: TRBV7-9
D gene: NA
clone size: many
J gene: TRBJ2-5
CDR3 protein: CASSSLDRFQETQYF
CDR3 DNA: TGTGCCAGCAGCTCCCTGGACAGATTTCAAGAGACCCAGTACTTC

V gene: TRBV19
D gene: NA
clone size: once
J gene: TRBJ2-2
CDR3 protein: CASSAPRDINTGELFF
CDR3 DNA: TGTGCCAGTAGTGCACCCCGGGACATCAACACCGGGGAGCTGTTTTTT

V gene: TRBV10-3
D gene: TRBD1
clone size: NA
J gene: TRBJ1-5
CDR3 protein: CAISEIGGQNQPQHF
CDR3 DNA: TGTGCCATCAGTGAGATTGGGGGACAGAATCAGCCCCAGCATTTT

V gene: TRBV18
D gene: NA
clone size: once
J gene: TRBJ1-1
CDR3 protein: CASRRELVGSTEAFF
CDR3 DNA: TGTGCCAGCCGCCGAGAACTGGTGGGGAGCACTGAAGCTTTCTTT